The 10 T cell receptor beta chains below come from one sample, sequenced in a study of blood T cell repertoires in COVID-19. Assay used: immunoSEQ multiplex PCR; TCRdb lists only in-frame clones, some missing. The sample yields fewer than 85,000 clones, less than 75% seen once. The specimen sequenced was peripheral blood. The receptors come from a man aged 55 to 70 with acute or convalescent COVID-19.

The chain uses TRBV7-6 and TRBJ2-3; 9 nucleotides match TRBD1. Germline loops: CDR1 SGHVS, CDR2 FNYEAQ. V was pared by 8 bases and J by 2 bases, with 8 bases of the junction left unmatched. The CDR3 totals 15 residues. The CDR3 DNA is TGTGCCAGCGGACCTAGACAGGGGGACACAGATACGCAGTATTTT. As protein: CASGPRQGDTDTQYF.

This clone was found once. This chain joins TRBV24-1 and TRBJ2-3; TRBD2 matches at 12 bases. CDR3 length: 21 residues. Losses at the gene ends were 3 bases for V and 1 base for J; bases not matched to a gene: 16. CDR1 and CDR2 from the germline V gene are KGHDR and SFDVKD. Here the CDR3 DNA reads TGTGCCACCAGTGATCCGATTTCTAGCGGGGGGGCCCGAACTGGCACAGATACGCAGTATTTT. Translated: CATSDPISSGGARTGTDTQYF.

This clone was counted between two and nine times. This chain links TRBV6-2 or TRBV6-3 with TRBJ1-6; D remains ambiguous. This CDR3 is 15 amino acids long. CDR1 is MNHEY and CDR2 is SVGEGT in the germline V gene. V was clipped by 6 bases and J by 0 bases, with 9 bases between them. The CDR3 DNA reads as TGTGCCAGCAGCAAAACGAGCTCCTATAATTCACCCCTCCACTTT. Residues: CASSKTSSYNSPLHF.

This clone has a handful of counts. The CDR3 is CASSFSGGDLTGELFF. CDR3 nucleotide sequence: TGCGCCAGCAGCTTTTCCGGGGGAGACCTCACCGGGGAGCTGTTTTTT. The chain recombines TRBV5-1 with TRBJ2-2, with a tentative D call TRBD2 (6 bases). The length of the CDR3 is 16 residues. The V gene's germline CDR1 is SGHRS and CDR2 YFSETQ. Trimming took 2 bases from V and 4 from J, leaving 15 bases between them.

The chain links TRBV3-1 (or the pseudogene TRBV3-2) to TRBJ2-1; the D is unclear. CDR1 is LGHDT and CDR2 is YNNKEL in the germline V gene (reference sequence). The V end was cut by 4 bases, the J end by 6 bases, with 10 bases between. The CDR3 totals 13 residues. The CDR3 region is CASSPQALNEQFF. In nucleotides, the CDR3 is TGTGCCAGCAGCCCCCAAGCTCTCAATGAGCAGTTCTTC.

This clone was counted a single time. J is TRBJ1-5 and V is TRBV13; D not resolved. Germline-derived CDR1 and CDR2 are PRHDT and FYEKMQ (reference sequence). This CDR3 comprises 15 residues. Trimming took 0 bases from V and 3 from J, leaving 9 bases between them. In DNA, the CDR3 is TGTGCCAGCAGCTTAGGGGGAGGTGACAATCAGCCCCAGCATTTT. It specifies CASSLGGGDNQPQHF.

This rearrangement joins TRBV6-5 to TRBJ2-2; D unclear. The germline gives CDR1 MNHEY, CDR2 SVGAGI. V lost 7 bases and J 3 bases, leaving 15 bases between the germline ends. There are 15 residues in the CDR3. CDR3 nucleotide sequence: TGTGCCAGCATGTCCCGGCAGGCCGACACCGGGGAGCTGTTTTTT. Its translation is CASMSRQADTGELFF.

In DNA form, the CDR3 reads TGTGCCAGTAGTGATGGGGGAGGCCCTAGAGAGACCCAGTACTTC. The encoded protein is CASSDGGGPRETQYF. This rearrangement joins TRBV19 to TRBJ2-5; D perhaps matches TRBD2 (6 bases). Trimming removed 5 bases from V and 4 bases from J, with 17 bases in between. This CDR3 has 15 residues. Germline V gene lookup returns CDR1 LNHDA and CDR2 SQIVND (reference sequence).

The chain employs TRBV10-3 and TRBJ2-3; 7 nucleotides match TRBD2. Trimming removed 2 bases from V and 2 bases from J; junction bases left unmatched: 4. CDR3 size: 15 residues. Germline CDR1 ENHRY, CDR2 SYGVKD. The DNA for the CDR3 is TGTGCCATCAGTGAGCTTAGCGGGTACACAGATACGCAGTATTTT. It codes for CAISELSGYTDTQYF.

DNA for the CDR3: TGTGCCAGTAGTATAGTTACGTCCGGGGGGGCCAACGTCCTGACTTTC. The encoded protein is CASSIVTSGGANVLTF. This chain joins TRBV19 and TRBJ2-6; no definite D call. The CDR3 has 16 residues. In germline, CDR1 is LNHDA, CDR2 SQIVND (reference sequence). Trimming cost V 1 base and J 4 bases, with 11 bases left between them.